This entry lists 2 T cell receptor beta chains sequenced from one sample in a study of shared clonotypes between healthy human individuals. The protocol was immunoSEQ multiplex PCR, while the TCRdb copy is restricted to in-frame clones and leaves out a portion. The table records hundreds of thousands of clones, 90% to 96% of them present only once. The sequenced sample consisted of naive CD4+ T cells sorted from blood. As to subset: CD45RA+ positively selected. The receptors derive from a woman aged 25-40 years in good health.

This clone was seen a single time. The J gene is TRBJ2-7, the V gene TRBV28, with D perhaps matching TRBD2 (5 bases). The germline V gene encodes CDR1 MDHEN and CDR2 SYDVKM. Trimming removed 8 bases from V and 0 bases from J, with 11 bases in between. The CDR3 covers 13 residues. The CDR3 region has the DNA TGTGCCAGCCGAAGTAGCGTCTCCTACGAGCAGTACTTC. Protein: CASRSSVSYEQYF. Drawing the rest from reference TRBV28 and TRBJ2-7, the complete variable domain is DVKVTQSSRYLVKRTGEKVFLECVQDMDHENMFWYRQDPGLGLRLIYFSYDVKMKEKGDIPEGYSVSREKKERFSLILESASTNQTSMYLCASRSSVSYEQYFGPGTRLTVT.

The chain links TRBV4-1 to TRBJ2-7; 9 bases are a match to TRBD2. V was pared by 2 bases and J by 0 bases, with 8 bases of the junction left unmatched. The CDR3 spans 17 residues. Germline CDR1 and CDR2: MGHRA and YSYEKL. The CDR3 reads CASSQNPVSGGSYEQYF. As DNA, the CDR3 is TGCGCCAGCAGCCAAAACCCGGTTAGCGGGGGCTCCTACGAGCAGTACTTC.